One TCR beta chain is described in this entry. Its matching antigen is unknown. The CDR3 consists of 15 residues. Germline V gene lookup returns CDR1 SGHNT and CDR2 YYREEE (reference sequence). Losses at the gene ends were 0 bases for V and 4 bases for J; bases not matched to a gene: 2. A split of CD4+ cells into CD45RA+ naive and CD45RA-negative memory subsets was performed. Assay: immunoSEQ multiplex PCR; the TCRdb copy retains only in-frame clones and omits some. The sample yields around 2.5 million clones, 90% to 95% seen once. This entry comes from a study of shared clonotypes between healthy human individuals. Notes on the study in general: Relative to their counterparts shared across all four donors, non-shared clonotypes exhibited diminished generation probabilities.

Sample: naive CD4+ T cells from PBMCs. Described subset: CD45RA+ positively selected. The chain has TRBV5-4 and TRBJ2-2, with 8 bases aligning to TRBD1. The clonotype was recovered from a man aged 18 to 35 in good health. Some clones in this sample may be carry-over from other donors' samples. The CDR3 nucleotides read TGTGCCAGCAGCTTGGGGCAGGGGGCCACCGGGGAGCTGTTTTTT. It encodes CASSLGQGATGELFF.